A single sample is the source of the 21 T cell receptor beta chains below, sequenced in a study of cytomegalovirus exposure and HLA in healthy donors. PCR involved 60 Vbeta and 13 Jbeta primers. Here immunoSEQ multiplex PCR was the method, and the copy in TCRdb shows in-frame clones only, minus some. The data show approximately 280,000 clones, with approximately 90% seen just once and roughly 2% held by the top ten. The sample consisted of PBMCs. The source of these receptors is a woman between 18 and 29 years old in good health and CMV-seronegative.

The J gene is TRBJ2-7, the V gene TRBV5-1; D might be TRBD1 (6 bases). Germline loops: CDR1 SGHRS, CDR2 YFSETQ. V was clipped by 3 bases and J by 5 bases, with 9 bases between them. The CDR3 covers 12 residues. CDR3 amino acids: CASSSQGNEQYF. The CDR3 DNA follows: TGCGCCAGCAGCTCGCAGGGGAACGAGCAGTACTTC.

The chain combines TRBV29-1 with TRBJ2-7; no firm D call. This CDR3 has 11 amino acids. Germline assignment: CDR1 SQVTM and CDR2 ANQGSEA. V lost 8 bases to trimming and J lost 0 bases, with 8 bases between them. This CDR3 reads CSFISSYEQYF. As DNA, the CDR3 is TGCAGCTTCATTAGCTCCTACGAGCAGTACTTC.

This chain connects TRBV9 to TRBJ2-2, with TRBD2 matching over 7 bases. V lost 5 bases to trimming and J lost 0 bases; unmatched junction nucleotides: 4. This CDR3 has 15 amino acids. Germline values: CDR1 SGDLS, CDR2 YYNGEE. In nucleotides, the CDR3 is TGTGCCAGCAGGAAACTAGCGTCGAACACCGGGGAGCTGTTTTTT. It codes for CASRKLASNTGELFF.

The CDR3: CASSYDTSYNSPLHF. In DNA, the CDR3 is TGTGCCAGCAGTTATGACACCTCCTATAATTCACCCCTCCACTTT. The rearrangement uses TRBV6-5 and TRBJ1-6; D call uncertain. Germline V gene sequence: CDR1 MNHEY, CDR2 SVGAGI. This CDR3 region has 15 residues. V dropped 3 bases and J dropped 0 bases, with 6 bases sitting between them.

The chain employs TRBV7-6 and TRBJ2-1; 15 nucleotides line up with TRBD2. CDR1 and CDR2 (germline): SGHVS, FNYEAQ. CDR3 length equals 17 residues. J lost 4 bases, V lost 2 bases, and 3 bases had no gene match. The CDR3 region is CASSLPGLAGGYNEQFF. The CDR3 region has the DNA TGTGCCAGCAGCTTACCAGGACTAGCGGGGGGGTACAATGAGCAGTTCTTC.

There are a few counts of this clone. The V and J genes are TRBV11-3 and TRBJ2-3; the match to TRBD2 covers 8 bases. Germline CDR1 and CDR2: SGHNT and YENEEA. CDR3 length equals 14 residues. Trimming at V came to 1 base and at J to 8 bases, leaving 5 bases not matched to a gene. This CDR3 reads CASSLGASGGTQYF. The CDR3 DNA reads as TGTGCCAGCAGCTTAGGGGCAAGCGGGGGTACGCAGTATTTT.

This clone came up once. This sequence joins TRBV13 and TRBJ2-1; unclear D gene. This CDR3 comprises 15 residues. Germline V CDR1 and CDR2: PRHDT, FYEKMQ (reference sequence). Trimming took off 1 base at V and 0 bases at J, with 7 bases between the two ends. CDR3 sequence (DNA): TGTGCCAGCAGCTTAGAGAGAAGCTCCTACAATGAGCAGTTCTTC. Its translation is CASSLERSSYNEQFF.

The chain carries TRBV19 and TRBJ2-5, with 8 nucleotides matching TRBD1. The CDR3 is 12 amino acids. J was trimmed by 14 bases and V by 3 bases; bases with no gene match: 8. The germline V gene encodes CDR1 LNHDA and CDR2 SQIVND (reference sequence). DNA of the CDR3: TGTGCCAGTAGTATGTCTCCGGGACAGGCCTACTTC. Protein: CASSMSPGQAYF.

CDR3 sequence (DNA): TGTGCCAGTAGTATCAGGGACAGGAACACTGAAGCTTTCTTT. Amino acids: CASSIRDRNTEAFF. V is TRBV19 and J is TRBJ1-1; 7 bases map to TRBD1. Losses at the gene ends were 3 bases for V and 1 base for J; bases not matched to a gene: 2. Germline CDR1 LNHDA, CDR2 SQIVND (reference sequence). CDR3 length: 14 amino acids.

The V and J genes are TRBV5-1 and TRBJ1-1; 8 nucleotides agree with TRBD1. Germline V gives CDR1 SGHRS, CDR2 YFSETQ. The ends lost 1 base at V and 1 base at J; junction bases unmatched: 6. CDR3 length: 16 residues. The CDR3 region has the DNA TGCGCCAGCAGCTTGTCACCCGGGACAGGGAACACTGAAGCTTTCTTT. This sequence encodes CASSLSPGTGNTEAFF. The full variable domain, with the rest looked up from reference TRBV5-1 and TRBJ1-1, is KAGVTQTPRYLIKTRGQQVTLSCSPISGHRSVSWYQQTPGQGLQFLFEYFSETQRNKGNFPGRFSGRQFSNSRSEMNVSTLELGDSALYLCASSLSPGTGNTEAFFGQGTRLTVV.

J is TRBJ2-3 and V is TRBV29-1; 8 bases line up with TRBD1. Germline trimming cut 5 bases from V and 3 bases from J; bases unmatched to any gene: 4. Germline CDR1 is SQVTM and CDR2 is ANQGSEA. This CDR3 spans 13 amino acids. The CDR3 DNA sequence: TGCAGCGTTAGGACAGGGCCTACAGATACGCAGTATTTT. This codes for CSVRTGPTDTQYF.

This rearrangement joins TRBV27 to TRBJ1-2; TRBD1 is a possible D gene (6 bases). Germline V CDR1 and CDR2: MNHEY, SMNVEV (reference sequence). This CDR3 spans 13 amino acids. The V gene lost 5 bases and the J gene lost 6 bases, with 13 bases spanning the gap. CDR3 residues: CASSLTGYDGYTF. CDR3 DNA sequence: TGTGCCAGCAGTCTTACAGGGTATGATGGCTACACCTTC.

This chain uses TRBV29-1 with TRBJ1-3; TRBD1 might be the D (6 bases). The CDR3 sequence is 15 residues long. The V and J ends lost 6 bases and 3 bases respectively, with 18 bases between them. The V gene's germline CDR1 is SQVTM and CDR2 ANQGSEA. The CDR3: CSVTDRGPLGNTIYF. CDR3 in DNA: TGCAGCGTAACGGACAGAGGTCCTCTTGGAAACACCATATATTTT.

The V and J genes are TRBV5-1 and TRBJ2-1; 8 positions agree with TRBD2. This CDR3 spans 16 amino acids. Per germline, CDR1 SGHRS and CDR2 YFSETQ. V trimming: 2 bases; J trimming: 6 bases; junction bases outside the gene matches: 10. Written as DNA, the CDR3 is TGCGCCAGCAGCTTACCCAGCGGGGGCCTCCCCAATGAGCAGTTCTTC. It specifies CASSLPSGGLPNEQFF.

This clone has more than one count but fewer than ten. This chain uses TRBV5-6 with TRBJ2-7, with TRBD1 matching 9 bases. The CDR3 runs to 14 residues. The V segment lost 3 bases and the J segment 3 bases; nucleotides outside the gene matches: 4. Germline assignment: CDR1 SGHDT and CDR2 YYEEEE. The CDR3 DNA sequence: TGTGCCAGCAGCTGGGCGACAGGGGGCTACGAGCAGTACTTC. The encoded protein is CASSWATGGYEQYF. Looking up the rest from reference TRBV5-6 and TRBJ2-7 gives the full variable domain: DAGVTQSPTHLIKTRGQQVTLRCSPKSGHDTVSWYQQALGQGPQFIFQYYEEEERQRGNFPDRFSGHQFPNYSSELNVNALLLGDSALYLCASSWATGGYEQYFGPGTRLTVT.

The V gene is TRBV10-1, the J gene TRBJ2-2, with D possibly TRBD1 on 6 matching bases. Between the trimmed V and J ends, which lost 4 bases and 3 bases, there was a span of 12 bases. The CDR3 is 15 residues long. Germline assignment: CDR1 WNHNN and CDR2 SYGVQD (reference sequence). The CDR3 DNA sequence: TGCGCCAGCAGTGCCTCGAGGGGGTACACCGGGGAGCTGTTTTTT. This sequence encodes CASSASRGYTGELFF.

The V call is TRBV7-2, the J call TRBJ2-5, with 7 bases lining up with TRBD1. The J call may be mistaken, given a closer DNA end match to TRBJ2-7. The CDR3 is made up of 16 amino acids. Germline values: CDR1 SGHTA, CDR2 FQGNSA. As DNA, the CDR3 is TGTGCCAGCAGCCTATCCGGGACAGCGGCATCCTACGAGCAGTACTTC. Its translation is CASSLSGTAASYEQYF.

The chain combines TRBV11-1 with TRBJ1-2; TRBD1 agrees at 11 bases. The trim removed 5 bases at V and 5 bases at J, leaving 7 bases unmatched. There are 15 residues in the CDR3. Germline CDR1 is SGHAT and CDR2 is FQDESV (reference sequence). The CDR3 bases are TGTGCCAGCAGCGAGGGGACAGGGGGGAAGTATGGCTACACCTTC. Its protein product is CASSEGTGGKYGYTF.

The rearrangement joins TRBV19 to TRBJ1-5; 7 bases are shared with TRBD1. The germline V gene encodes CDR1 LNHDA and CDR2 SQIVND (reference sequence). With V trimmed by 11 bases and J by 0 bases, 4 bases remained unmatched. There are 13 residues in the CDR3. CDR3: CAAGQYSNQPQHF. DNA for the CDR3: TGTGCCGCGGGACAGTATAGCAATCAGCCCCAGCATTTT. Full variable domain (missing parts from reference TRBV19 and TRBJ1-5): DGGITQSPKYLFRKEGQNVTLSCEQNLNHDAMYWYRQDPGQGLRLIYYSQIVNDFQKGDIAEGYSVSREKKESFPLTVTSAQKNPTAFYLCAAGQYSNQPQHFGDGTRLSIL.

J is TRBJ2-7 and V is TRBV2; TRBD2 matches at 13 bases. The CDR3 covers 13 residues. The V gene end was trimmed by 11 bases and the J gene end by 5 bases; junction bases not matched to a gene: 6. Per germline, CDR1 SNHLY and CDR2 FYNNEI. The chain's CDR3 is CAPRTSGGHEQYF. Here the CDR3 DNA reads TGTGCCCCCCGGACTAGCGGGGGCCACGAGCAGTACTTC.

The chain joins TRBV5-6 to TRBJ2-3; 9 bases are a match to TRBD2. The CDR3 loop spans 16 amino acids. Germline V gene sequence: CDR1 SGHDT, CDR2 YYEEEE. V gave up 4 bases and J gave up 2 bases; unmatched junction bases: 8. The CDR3 DNA sequence: TGTGCCAGCAGCGAGGGACTAGCCGATCACACAGATACGCAGTATTTT. Translated, it gives CASSEGLADHTDTQYF.